This T cell receptor (beta chain) emerged from a study of vaccination and CD4 T cells after COVID-19. On the study more broadly: Blood was drawn a median around 72 days post second dose, range 14 to 241. Study-wide points: Although the median of SARS-CoV-2-reactive clonotypes rose from around 19 to 38, the change was not significant. Spike mono-reactivity applied to 304 of 307 vaccine-specific clones detected in convalescent patients.

The CDR3 contains 15 residues. V shed 7 bases and J 4 bases; nucleotides not matched to a gene: 9. Germline CDR1 and CDR2: SGHVS and FQNEAQ. Sequencing of the DNA from cultured CD4+ T cells was carried out with the Oncomine TCR Beta short-read assay. TCRdb reanalysed the PCR reads using MiXCR and keeps one entry per CDR3 protein. The repertoire consists of about 23,000 distinct CDR3 sequences, with under 65% occurring once and the leading ten covering roughly 3.1%. Treatment given: approximately 9-day PBMC culture with coronavirus spike peptide pools or control peptides (ViraFEST assay). Peptide pools at 8 to 10 ug/ml and IL-2 at around 10 IU/ml were added to cultures of a few million PBMCs per well. Worth noting for this clonotype: Its cognate antigen is unknown.

The sequence was obtained from a human donor who had recovered from COVID-19. Sequencing used CD4+ T cells from blood, cultured in vitro. The chain joins TRBV7-8 to TRBJ2-2; TRBD2 matches at 7 bases. CDR3: CASTTAGKSTGELFF. DNA of the CDR3: TGTGCCAGCACGACAGCGGGAAAGTCCACCGGGGAGCTGTTTTTT.